Shown below are 4 T cell receptor beta chains from a single sample sequenced in a study of Graves' ophthalmopathy and Graves' hyperthyroidism. Researchers took RNA transcripts and amplified TCR beta CDR3 regions from them. First-round RT-PCR used HTBI primers; second-round multiplex PCR followed. TCRdb reprocessed the multiplex PCR reads with MiXCR, giving one entry per CDR3 protein. This table has some 250,000 distinct CDR3 sequences, 45% appearing once. Sequences were obtained from peripheral blood. These receptors came from an adult man with Graves' ophthalmopathy.

This clonotype turned up a few times. The chain is built from TRBV9 and TRBJ2-7; 7 bases match TRBD1. Looked up from germline, CDR1 is SGDLS and CDR2 is YYNGEE. The CDR3 is 14 residues long. The J segment lost 6 bases and the V segment lost 0 bases, leaving 6 bases of the junction unmatched. CDR3 loop: CASSVGGGAGEQYF. DNA for the CDR3: TGTGCCAGCAGCGTAGGAGGGGGCGCCGGCGAGCAGTACTTC.

CDR3 in amino acids: CASSLGAHQSSYNSPLHF. In DNA, the CDR3 is TGTGCCAGCAGTTTAGGGGCCCACCAAAGCTCCTATAATTCACCCCTCCACTTT. The V call is TRBV12-3 or TRBV12-4, the J call TRBJ1-6, with D uncertain. V shed 1 base and J shed 0 bases, with 13 bases lying between them. The CDR3 totals 18 residues.

Points on this clonotype: One junction end disagrees with the germline gene, perhaps due to a read error. This chain joins TRBV29-1 and TRBJ1-1; D is uncertain. This CDR3 comprises 13 residues. Germline V lookup: CDR1 SQVTM, CDR2 ANQGSEA. The DNA of the CDR3 is TGCGGCGTTGAGCGGGCGGGAGGGACTGAAGCTTTCTTT. Its translation is CGVERAGGTEAFF. The full variable domain, in which reference TRBV29-1 and TRBJ1-1 provide the parts outside the CDR3, is SAVISQKPSRDICQRGTSLTIQCQVDSQVTMMFWYRQQPGQSLTLIATANQGSEATYESGFVIDKFPISRPNLTFSTLTVSNMSPEDSSIYLCGVERAGGTEAFFGQGTRLTVV.

This clonotype came up a few times. The V call is TRBV10-3, the J call TRBJ2-5; 9 bases line up with TRBD1. The J segment lost 5 bases and the V segment lost 4 bases, leaving 5 bases of the junction unmatched. The CDR3 consists of 14 residues. Germline loops: CDR1 ENHRY, CDR2 SYGVKD. The DNA for the CDR3 is TGTGCCATCAGTGGGCAGACAGGGGGGGAGACCCAGTACTTC. Translated: CAISGQTGGETQYF.